The entry below describes one T cell receptor (beta chain). The antigen it recognizes is unknown. Base qualities are not provided; no much larger clone lies one nucleotide away. Synthetic TCR analog templates were spiked into each PCR so that absolute template abundance could be estimated from read counts. Using the immunoSEQ assay, TCRbeta CDR3 regions were amplified from genomic DNA with bias-controlled V and J gene primers. Rearranged TCRbeta segments were sequenced at approximately 20X coverage. The study's processing was this. Clustering was used to correct sequencing errors, and CDR3s were annotated against IMGT so that V, D and J genes could be assigned. Out-of-frame and stop-codon sequences were excluded, and only productive TCRbeta rearrangements were used in downstream analyses. Clonality was calculated as one minus the Shannon entropy normalized by the log of the number of unique productive sequences. Clones differing between time points or between blood and tumor were identified using Fisher's exact test with Benjamini-Hochberg correction, with an adjusted p below 0.01 applied as the threshold. This immuneACCESS table, as held by TCRdb, lists in-frame sequences with V and J called but not all clones. Of the missing ones, under half trace to an unresolved V gene in checked studies; the others have no known cause. The DNA gave D and trimming, while V, J and clone size come from that table. In this sample the table shows approximately 24,000 clones, 75% to 90% of which occur a single time. The ten top clones hold 31% of the sample.

This specimen belongs to a study of PD-L1 blockade in urothelial cancer (dated by TCRdb to about 2017). At the level of the whole study: Every patient began therapy in the mid-2010s and was given atezolizumab 1,200 mg intravenously every 3 weeks. About 85% of the roughly 29 patients were males with bladder-origin urothelial cancer, and 18 of 29 reported a prior smoking history. An ECOG performance status of 0 or 1 was recorded for the patients, and 0 to 3 prior chemotherapy regimens had been received by the patients. Blood samples were analyzed at 3 weeks after treatment start (second dose) and at 6 weeks after treatment start. A median of about 140,000 T cells and just over 80,000 unique TCRs was obtained from blood samples, and a median clonality of around 0.08 was observed. The study was an exploratory multi-omic analysis of somatic, immune and clinical correlates of response to PD-L1 blockade with atezolizumab in urothelial cancer. Pretreatment tumor samples and matched peripheral blood, collected serially before and after atezolizumab treatment, underwent TCR sequencing. Progression-free survival longer than 6 months counted as durable clinical benefit, and TCR features were additionally tested against both progression-free and overall survival. Whole exome sequencing and RNA sequencing of pretreatment tumors were performed alongside TCR sequencing in the same patients. Under 10 patients achieved durable clinical benefit and about 22 did not. Under 30 patients had pretreatment blood TCR-seq, some 25 had at least one posttreatment blood collection, and some 25 had tumor TCR-seq.

In the germline V gene, CDR1 corresponds to SGHTA and CDR2 to FQGNSA. The CDR3 runs 15 amino acids, cysteine and phenylalanine included. Just the 45-base CDR3 DNA is kept, in frame starting at base 1. V is clipped by 2 bases and J by 1 base, and the sequence between their germline boundaries is 11 bases long. A cohort of approximately 31 patients with locally advanced or metastatic urothelial carcinoma, treated at Memorial Sloan Kettering on a trial protocol, was included. Peripheral blood mononuclear cells were collected pretreatment and during treatment, with between 1 and 8 total time points obtained per patient. The Qiagen DNeasy Blood extraction kit was used to purify genomic DNA from total PBMCs and tumor samples. PBMCs were collected pretreatment and during treatment and were isolated and stored as previously described. The paper's findings and limits, for the study overall: Improved progression-free and overall survival was associated with having pretreatment peripheral blood TCR clonality below the median. Because the sample size was small (n ≈ 29) and many of the analyses were exploratory, the results are meant to be hypothesis-generating. Greater expansion of tumor-associated TCR clones in peripheral blood 3 weeks after the start of treatment was observed in patients with durable benefit (n ≈ 22, p = 0.022).

The material sequenced was PBMCs, taken around atezolizumab (anti-PD-L1) treatment. Recombination linked TRBV7-2 to TRBJ1-2; the D gene lacks a confident call. The TCR sequence derives from a man aged 60 to 69 with urothelial cancer. The nucleotide sequence reads as follows: TGTGCCAGCAGCTTATACGGGGATGGTAACTATGGCTACACCTTC. Protein translation: CASSLYGDGNYGYTF.